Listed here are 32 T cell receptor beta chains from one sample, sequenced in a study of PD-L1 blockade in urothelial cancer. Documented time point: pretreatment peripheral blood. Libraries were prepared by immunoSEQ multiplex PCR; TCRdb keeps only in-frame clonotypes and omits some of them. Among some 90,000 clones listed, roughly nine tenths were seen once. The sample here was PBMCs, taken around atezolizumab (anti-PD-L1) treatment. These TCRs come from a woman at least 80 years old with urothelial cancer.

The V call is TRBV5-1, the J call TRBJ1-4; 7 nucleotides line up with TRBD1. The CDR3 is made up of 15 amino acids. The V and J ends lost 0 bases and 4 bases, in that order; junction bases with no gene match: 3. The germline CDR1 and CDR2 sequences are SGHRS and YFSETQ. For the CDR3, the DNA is TGCGCCAGCAGCTTGGGGGACAGCCTTAATGAAAAACTGTTTTTT. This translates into CASSLGDSLNEKLFF.

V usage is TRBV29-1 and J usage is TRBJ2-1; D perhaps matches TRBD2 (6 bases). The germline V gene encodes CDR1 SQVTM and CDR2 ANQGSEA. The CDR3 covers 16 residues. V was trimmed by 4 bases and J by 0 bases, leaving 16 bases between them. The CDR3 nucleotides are TGCAGCGTTGCCGGAGGGACGTGGAACTCCTACAATGAGCAGTTCTTC. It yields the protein CSVAGGTWNSYNEQFF.

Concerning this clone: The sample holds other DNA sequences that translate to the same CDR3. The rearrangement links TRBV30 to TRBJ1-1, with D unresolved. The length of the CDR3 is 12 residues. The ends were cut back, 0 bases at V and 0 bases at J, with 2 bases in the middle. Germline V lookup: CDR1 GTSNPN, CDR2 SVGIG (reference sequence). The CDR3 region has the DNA TGTGCCTGGAGTGTCATGAACACTGAAGCTTTCTTT. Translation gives CAWSVMNTEAFF.

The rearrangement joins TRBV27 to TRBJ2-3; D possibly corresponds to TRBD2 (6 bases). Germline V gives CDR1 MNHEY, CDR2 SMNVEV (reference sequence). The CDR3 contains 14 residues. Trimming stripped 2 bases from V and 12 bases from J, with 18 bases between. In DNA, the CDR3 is TGTGCCAGCAGTTTAAGTAGCGGCAGGGCCACTCAGTATTTT. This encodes CASSLSSGRATQYF.

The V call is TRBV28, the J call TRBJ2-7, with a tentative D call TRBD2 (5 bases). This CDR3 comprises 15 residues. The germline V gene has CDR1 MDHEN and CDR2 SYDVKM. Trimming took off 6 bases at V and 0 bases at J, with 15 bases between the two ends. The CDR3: CASRGQRLSSYEQYF. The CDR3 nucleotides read TGTGCCAGCAGAGGTCAGCGGCTCAGCTCCTACGAGCAGTACTTC.

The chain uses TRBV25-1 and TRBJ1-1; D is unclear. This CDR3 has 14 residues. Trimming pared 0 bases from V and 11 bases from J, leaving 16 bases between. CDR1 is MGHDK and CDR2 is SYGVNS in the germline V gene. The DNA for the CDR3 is TGTGCCAGCAGTGAATATTTTGACATCGGAGGGGCTTTCTTT. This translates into CASSEYFDIGGAFF.

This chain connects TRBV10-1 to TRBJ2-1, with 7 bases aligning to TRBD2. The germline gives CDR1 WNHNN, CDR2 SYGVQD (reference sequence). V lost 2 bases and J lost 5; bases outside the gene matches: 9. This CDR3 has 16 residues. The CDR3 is CASSETRGLGDNEQFF. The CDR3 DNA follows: TGCGCCAGCAGTGAGACCCGAGGACTAGGTGACAATGAGCAGTTCTTC.

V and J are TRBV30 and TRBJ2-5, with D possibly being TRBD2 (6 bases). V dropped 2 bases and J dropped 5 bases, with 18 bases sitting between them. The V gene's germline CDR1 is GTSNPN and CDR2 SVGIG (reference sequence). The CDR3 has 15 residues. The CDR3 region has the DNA TGTGCCTGGAGTTTCCCAGGAGGGAGACGGGAGACCCAGTACTTC. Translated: CAWSFPGGRRETQYF.

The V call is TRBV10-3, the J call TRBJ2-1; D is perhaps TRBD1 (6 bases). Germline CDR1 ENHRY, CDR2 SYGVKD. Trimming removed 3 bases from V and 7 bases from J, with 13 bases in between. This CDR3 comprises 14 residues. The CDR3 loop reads CAISDLDRGNEQFF. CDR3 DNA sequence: TGTGCCATCAGTGACTTGGACAGAGGTAATGAGCAGTTCTTC.

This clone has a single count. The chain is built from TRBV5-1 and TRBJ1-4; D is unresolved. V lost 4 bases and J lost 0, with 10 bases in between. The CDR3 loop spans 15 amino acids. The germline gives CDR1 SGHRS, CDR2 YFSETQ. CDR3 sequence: CASSIDMTTNEKLFF. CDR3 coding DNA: TGCGCCAGCAGCATAGACATGACAACTAATGAAAAACTGTTTTTT.

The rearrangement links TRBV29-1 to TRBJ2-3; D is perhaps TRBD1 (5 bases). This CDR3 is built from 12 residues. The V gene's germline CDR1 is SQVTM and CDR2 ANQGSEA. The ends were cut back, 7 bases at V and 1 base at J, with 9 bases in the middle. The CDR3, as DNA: TGCAGCGCCGAACAGGGCACAGATACGCAGTATTTT. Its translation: CSAEQGTDTQYF.

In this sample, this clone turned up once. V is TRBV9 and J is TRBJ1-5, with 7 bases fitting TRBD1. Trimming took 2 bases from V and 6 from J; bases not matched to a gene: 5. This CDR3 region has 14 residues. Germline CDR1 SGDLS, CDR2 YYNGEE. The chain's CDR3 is CASSVGQTVQPQHF. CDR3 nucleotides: TGTGCCAGCAGCGTGGGACAGACCGTTCAGCCCCAGCATTTT.

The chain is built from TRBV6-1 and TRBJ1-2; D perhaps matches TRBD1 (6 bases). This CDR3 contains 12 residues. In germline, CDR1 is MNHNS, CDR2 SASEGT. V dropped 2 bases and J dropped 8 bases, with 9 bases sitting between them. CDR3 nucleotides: TGTGCCAGCAGTGAAACCAGGGGCGGCTACACCTTC. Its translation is CASSETRGGYTF.

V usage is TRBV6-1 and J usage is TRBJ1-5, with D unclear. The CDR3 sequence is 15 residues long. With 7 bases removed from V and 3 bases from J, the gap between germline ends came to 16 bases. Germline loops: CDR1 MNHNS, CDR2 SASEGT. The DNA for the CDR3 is TGTGCCAGCACCCCAACAGTGGGTAACAATCAGCCCCAGCATTTT. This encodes CASTPTVGNNQPQHF.

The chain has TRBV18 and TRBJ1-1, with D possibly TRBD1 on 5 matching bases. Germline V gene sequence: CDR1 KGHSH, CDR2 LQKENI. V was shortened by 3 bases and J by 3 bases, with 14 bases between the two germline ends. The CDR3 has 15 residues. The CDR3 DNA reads TGTGCCAGCTCACCTTCGGGGGGTGGGGACACTGAAGCTTTCTTT. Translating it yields CASSPSGGGDTEAFF.

CDR3 residues: CASSTGQLNEQFF. CDR3 DNA sequence: TGTGCCAGTAGTACGGGACAGCTCAATGAGCAGTTCTTC. The chain links TRBV19 to TRBJ2-1, with 7 positions matching TRBD1. V shed 4 bases and J 6 bases; nucleotides not matched to a gene: 3. Germline V gene lookup returns CDR1 LNHDA and CDR2 SQIVND (reference sequence). The CDR3 loop spans 13 amino acids.

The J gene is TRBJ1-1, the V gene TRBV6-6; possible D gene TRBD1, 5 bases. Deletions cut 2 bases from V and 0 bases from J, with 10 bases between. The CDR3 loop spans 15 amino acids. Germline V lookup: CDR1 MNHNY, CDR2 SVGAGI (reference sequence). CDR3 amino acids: CASSYTQGLNTEAFF. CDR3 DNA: TGTGCCAGCAGTTACACCCAGGGTTTGAACACTGAAGCTTTCTTT.

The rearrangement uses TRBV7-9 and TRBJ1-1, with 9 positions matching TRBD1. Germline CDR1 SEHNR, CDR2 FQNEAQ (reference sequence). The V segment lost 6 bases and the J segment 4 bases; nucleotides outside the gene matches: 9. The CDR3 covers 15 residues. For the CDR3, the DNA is TGTGCCAGCAGAGAAACACAGGGGGCGGGCACTGAAGCTTTCTTT. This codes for CASRETQGAGTEAFF.

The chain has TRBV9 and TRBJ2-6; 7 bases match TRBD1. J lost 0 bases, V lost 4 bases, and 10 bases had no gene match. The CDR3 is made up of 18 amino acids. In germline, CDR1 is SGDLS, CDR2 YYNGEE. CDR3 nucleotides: TGTGCCAGCAGCCCGTGGACAGGTACTTACTCTGGGGCCAACGTCCTGACTTTC. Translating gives CASSPWTGTYSGANVLTF. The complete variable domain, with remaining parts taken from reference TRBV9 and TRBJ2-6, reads DSGVTQTPKHLITATGQRVTLRCSPRSGDLSVYWYQQSLDQGLQFLIQYYNGEERAKGNILERFSAQQFPDLHSELNLSSLELGDSALYFCASSPWTGTYSGANVLTFGAGSRLTVL.

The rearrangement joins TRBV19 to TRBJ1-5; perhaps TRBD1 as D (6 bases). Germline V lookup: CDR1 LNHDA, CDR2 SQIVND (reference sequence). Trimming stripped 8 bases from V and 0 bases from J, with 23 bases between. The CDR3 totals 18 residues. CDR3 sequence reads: CASSPSWGPIGSNQPQHF. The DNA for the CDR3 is TGTGCCAGTTCTCCTTCTTGGGGGCCGATAGGTAGCAATCAGCCCCAGCATTTT. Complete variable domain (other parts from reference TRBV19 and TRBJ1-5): DGGITQSPKYLFRKEGQNVTLSCEQNLNHDAMYWYRQDPGQGLRLIYYSQIVNDFQKGDIAEGYSVSREKKESFPLTVTSAQKNPTAFYLCASSPSWGPIGSNQPQHFGDGTRLSIL.

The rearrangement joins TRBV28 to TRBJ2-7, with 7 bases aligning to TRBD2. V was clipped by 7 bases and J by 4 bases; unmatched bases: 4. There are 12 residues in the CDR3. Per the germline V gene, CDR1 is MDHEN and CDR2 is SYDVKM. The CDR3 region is CASMAGVYEQYF. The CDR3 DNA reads TGTGCCAGCATGGCGGGAGTATACGAGCAGTACTTC.

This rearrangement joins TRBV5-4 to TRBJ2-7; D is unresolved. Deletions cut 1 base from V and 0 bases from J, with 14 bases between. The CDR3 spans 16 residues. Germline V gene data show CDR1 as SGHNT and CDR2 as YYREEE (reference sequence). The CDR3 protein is CASSLFASSSSYEQYF. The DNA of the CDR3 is TGTGCCAGCAGCTTGTTTGCTAGTTCGAGCTCCTACGAGCAGTACTTC.

As DNA, the CDR3 is TGTGCCAGCCGGAGCGCCGCAGGGGACAATCAGCCCCAGCATTTT. This encodes CASRSAAGDNQPQHF. The rearrangement joins TRBV27 to TRBJ1-5; TRBD1 might be the D (6 bases). The V gene lost 8 bases and the J gene lost 3 bases, with 17 bases spanning the gap. Germline V gives CDR1 MNHEY, CDR2 SMNVEV (reference sequence). The length of the CDR3 is 15 residues.

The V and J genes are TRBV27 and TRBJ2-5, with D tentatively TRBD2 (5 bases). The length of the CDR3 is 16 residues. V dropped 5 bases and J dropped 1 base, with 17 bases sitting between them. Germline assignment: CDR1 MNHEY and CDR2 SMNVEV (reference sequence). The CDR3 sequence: CASSRKRLPLQETQYF. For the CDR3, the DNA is TGTGCCAGCAGTCGAAAGCGGCTCCCCCTCCAAGAGACCCAGTACTTC.

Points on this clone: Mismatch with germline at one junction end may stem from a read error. CDR3 amino acids: CASSRTTGTQYF. CDR3 DNA sequence: TGTGCCAGCAGTCGGACGACAGGTACGCAGTATTTT. This chain connects TRBV27 to TRBJ2-3, with D tentatively TRBD1 (6 bases). The CDR3 contains 12 residues. CDR1 and CDR2 (germline): MNHEY, SMNVEV (reference sequence).

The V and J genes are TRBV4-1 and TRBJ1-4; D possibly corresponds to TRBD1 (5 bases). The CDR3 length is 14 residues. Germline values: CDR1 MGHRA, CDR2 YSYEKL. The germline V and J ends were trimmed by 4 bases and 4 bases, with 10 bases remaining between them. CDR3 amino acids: CASSLRQLNEKLFF. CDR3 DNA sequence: TGCGCCAGCAGCCTTCGACAGCTTAATGAAAAACTGTTTTTT.

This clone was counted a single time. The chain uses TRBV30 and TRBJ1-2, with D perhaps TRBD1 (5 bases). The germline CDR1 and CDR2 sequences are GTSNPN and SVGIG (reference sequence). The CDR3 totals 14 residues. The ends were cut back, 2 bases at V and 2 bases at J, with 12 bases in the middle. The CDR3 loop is CAWSFPGQNYGYTF. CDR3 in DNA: TGTGCCTGGAGTTTCCCCGGACAAAACTATGGCTACACCTTC.

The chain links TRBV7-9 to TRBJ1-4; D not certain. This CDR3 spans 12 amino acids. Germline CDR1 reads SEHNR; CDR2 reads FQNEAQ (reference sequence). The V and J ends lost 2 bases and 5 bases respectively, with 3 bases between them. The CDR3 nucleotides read TGTGCCAGCAGCTTAACAAATGAAAAACTGTTTTTT. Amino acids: CASSLTNEKLFF.

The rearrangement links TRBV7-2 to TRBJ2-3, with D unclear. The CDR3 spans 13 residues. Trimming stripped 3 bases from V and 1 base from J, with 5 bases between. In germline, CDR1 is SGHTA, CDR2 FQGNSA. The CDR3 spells CASSFLRTDTQYF. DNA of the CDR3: TGTGCCAGCAGCTTTCTCCGCACAGATACGCAGTATTTT.

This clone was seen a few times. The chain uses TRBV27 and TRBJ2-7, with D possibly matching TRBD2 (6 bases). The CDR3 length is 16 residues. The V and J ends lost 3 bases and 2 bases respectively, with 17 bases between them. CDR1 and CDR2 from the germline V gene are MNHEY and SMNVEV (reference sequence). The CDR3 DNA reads TGTGCCAGCAGTTTGTACGCGGGACGATCGCCCTACGAGCAGTACTTC. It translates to CASSLYAGRSPYEQYF.

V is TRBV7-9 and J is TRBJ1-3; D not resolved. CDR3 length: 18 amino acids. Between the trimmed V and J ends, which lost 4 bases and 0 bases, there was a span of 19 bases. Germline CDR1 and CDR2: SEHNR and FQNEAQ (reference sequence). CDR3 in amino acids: CASSYHLTDTLSGNTIYF. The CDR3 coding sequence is TGTGCCAGCAGCTACCACCTCACCGACACGCTCTCTGGAAACACCATATATTTT.

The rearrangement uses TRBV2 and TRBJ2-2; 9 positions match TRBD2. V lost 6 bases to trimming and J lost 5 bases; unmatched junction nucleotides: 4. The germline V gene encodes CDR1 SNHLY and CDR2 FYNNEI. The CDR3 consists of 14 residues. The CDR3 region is CASRREGLTGELFF. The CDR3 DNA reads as TGTGCCAGCAGGCGGGAGGGCTTGACCGGGGAGCTGTTTTTT.